This TCR beta chain comes out of a study of blood T cell repertoires in COVID-19. At the level of the study: Samples representing acute and convalescent COVID-19 were sourced from the United States, Italy and Spain. Sources were T cells, B-cell-depleted T cells, or PBMCs; the material itself was cDNA or gDNA.

This clone was seen once. Per the original data handling: From reference gene primer amplification, estimates of nucleated cell counts were derived. Profiling relied on immunoSEQ multiplex PCR, and the TCRdb table lists in-frame clones only, not all of them. Clone size and the V and J calls come from that table; the DNA yielded D and trimming. This sample has roughly 63,000 clones, with 74% found just once. Germline V gene data show CDR1 as MDHEN and CDR2 as SYDVKM. This CDR3 spans 15 amino acids. V lost 0 bases, J lost 2 bases, and 9 bases lay in between. This TCR came from an elderly woman with acute or convalescent COVID-19. The chain has TRBV28 and TRBJ2-3; D not resolved. Specimen: peripheral blood. For the CDR3, the DNA is TGTGCCAGCAGTTTATGGTCCAGGTCCACAGATACGCAGTATTTT. This encodes CASSLWSRSTDTQYF.